The T cell receptor beta chain described here comes from a study of type 1 and type 2 diabetes patients. Study-level background: CD4+ or CD8+ T cells were positively selected from PBMCs with microbeads.

PCR was run on genomic DNA. Amplification of the beta chain CDR3 used 30 forward and 13 reverse multiplex primers. Using its own MiXCR run on the multiplex PCR reads, TCRdb lists one record per CDR3 protein. Found here are about 270,000 distinct CDR3 sequences, roughly 50% of them singletons; the top ten hold approximately 14%. Standard classification criteria confirmed type 1 or type 2 diabetes in all patients. The CDR3 totals 15 residues. Per the germline V gene, CDR1 is MGHDK and CDR2 is SYGVNS. Unmatched junction bases numbered 12, after V lost 7 bases and J lost 7 bases. The TCR comes from a man aged 18 to 29 with type 2 diabetes. The chain has TRBV25-1 and TRBJ2-1, with 8 bases aligning to TRBD1. Sequencing was performed on peripheral blood mononuclear cells (PBMCs). Here the CDR3 DNA reads TGTGCCAGCACAAGATCAGGACAGGGAAGGAATGAGCAGTTCTTC. It specifies CASTRSGQGRNEQFF.